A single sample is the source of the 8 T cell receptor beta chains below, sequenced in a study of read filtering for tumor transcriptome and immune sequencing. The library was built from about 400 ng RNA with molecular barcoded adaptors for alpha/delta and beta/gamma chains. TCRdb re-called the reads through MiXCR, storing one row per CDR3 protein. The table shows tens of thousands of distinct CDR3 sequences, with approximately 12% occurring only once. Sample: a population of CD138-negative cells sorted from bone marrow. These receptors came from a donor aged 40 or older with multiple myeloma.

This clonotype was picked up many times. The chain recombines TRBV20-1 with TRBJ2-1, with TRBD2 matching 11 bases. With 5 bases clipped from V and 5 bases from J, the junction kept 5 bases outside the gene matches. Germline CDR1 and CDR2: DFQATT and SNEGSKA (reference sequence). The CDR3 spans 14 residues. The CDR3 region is CSALGTSGNNEQFF. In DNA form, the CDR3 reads TGCAGTGCTCTCGGGACTAGCGGCAACAATGAGCAGTTCTTC.

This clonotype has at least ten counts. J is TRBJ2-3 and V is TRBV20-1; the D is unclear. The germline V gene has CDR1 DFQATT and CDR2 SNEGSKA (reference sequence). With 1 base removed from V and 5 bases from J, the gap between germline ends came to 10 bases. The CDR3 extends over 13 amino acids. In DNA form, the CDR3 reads TGCAGTGCTAGAGTATCTTTGAAAGATACGCAGTATTTT. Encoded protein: CSARVSLKDTQYF.

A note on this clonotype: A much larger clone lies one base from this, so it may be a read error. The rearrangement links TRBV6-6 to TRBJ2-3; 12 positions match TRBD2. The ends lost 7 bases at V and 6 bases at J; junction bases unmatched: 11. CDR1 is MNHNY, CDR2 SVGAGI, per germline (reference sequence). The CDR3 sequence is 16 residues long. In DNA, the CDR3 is TGTGCCAGCACCCTTCGACTAGCGGGAGCAGATGATACGCAGTATTTT. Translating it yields CASTLRLAGADDTQYF.

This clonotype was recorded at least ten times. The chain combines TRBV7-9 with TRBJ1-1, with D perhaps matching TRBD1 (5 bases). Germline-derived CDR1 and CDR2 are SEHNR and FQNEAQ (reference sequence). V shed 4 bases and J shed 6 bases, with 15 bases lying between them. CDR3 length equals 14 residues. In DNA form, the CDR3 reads TGTGCCAGCAGCTGGGACGGAAACTCCCCTGAAGCTTTCTTT. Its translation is CASSWDGNSPEAFF. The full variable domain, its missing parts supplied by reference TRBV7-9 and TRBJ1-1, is DTGVSQNPRHKITKRGQNVTFRCDPISEHNRLYWYRQTLGQGPEFLTYFQNEAQLEKSRLLSDRFSAERPKGSFSTLEIQRTEQGDSAMYLCASSWDGNSPEAFFGQGTRLTVV.

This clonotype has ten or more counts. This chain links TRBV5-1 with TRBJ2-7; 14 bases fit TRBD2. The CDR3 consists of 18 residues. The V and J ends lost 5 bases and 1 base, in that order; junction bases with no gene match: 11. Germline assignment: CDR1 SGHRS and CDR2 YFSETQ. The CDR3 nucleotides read TGCGCCAGCAGTCAACCCGGACTAGCGGGAGGTTGGTCCTACGAGCAGTACTTC. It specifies CASSQPGLAGGWSYEQYF.

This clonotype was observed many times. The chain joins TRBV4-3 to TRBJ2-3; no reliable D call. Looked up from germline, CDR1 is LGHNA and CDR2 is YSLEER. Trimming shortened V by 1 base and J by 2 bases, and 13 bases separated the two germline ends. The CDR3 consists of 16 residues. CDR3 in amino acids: CASSQGLGANTDTQYF. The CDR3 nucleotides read TGCGCCAGCAGCCAAGGGTTAGGAGCGAACACAGATACGCAGTATTTT.

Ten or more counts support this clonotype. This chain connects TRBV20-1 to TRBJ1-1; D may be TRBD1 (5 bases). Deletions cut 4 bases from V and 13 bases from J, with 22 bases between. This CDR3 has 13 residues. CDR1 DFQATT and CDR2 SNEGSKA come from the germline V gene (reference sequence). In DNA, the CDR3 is TGCAGTGCTATTTTGGGGGGTGGTATTGGTGTTTTCTTT. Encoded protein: CSAILGGGIGVFF.

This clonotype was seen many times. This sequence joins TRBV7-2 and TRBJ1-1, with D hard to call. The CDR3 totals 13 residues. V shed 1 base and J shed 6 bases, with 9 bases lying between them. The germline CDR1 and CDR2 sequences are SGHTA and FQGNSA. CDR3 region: CASSLGGTAEAFF. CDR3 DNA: TGTGCCAGCAGCTTAGGGGGTACGGCTGAAGCTTTCTTT. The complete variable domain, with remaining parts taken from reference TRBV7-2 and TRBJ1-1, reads GAGVSQSPSNKVTEKGKDVELRCDPISGHTALYWYRQSLGQGLEFLIYFQGNSAPDKSGLPSDRFSAERTGGSVSTLTIQRTQQEDSAVYLCASSLGGTAEAFFGQGTRLTVV.